This section outlines one T cell receptor beta chain sequence together with its context. This record comes from a study of blood T cell repertoires in COVID-19. Study-wide background: T cells, B-cell-depleted T cells, or PBMCs supplied cDNA or gDNA.

Assay: immunoSEQ multiplex PCR; the TCRdb copy retains only in-frame clones and omits some. The table has about 100,000 clones, roughly 80% seen once; the top ten hold approximately 30%. CDR3 length: 14 amino acids. Germline V gene lookup returns CDR1 KGHSH and CDR2 LQKENI. After removal of 2 bases from V and 3 bases from J, the junction contained 2 bases not matched to a gene. The chain employs TRBV18 and TRBJ1-2; 8 nucleotides align to TRBD1. The sample was peripheral blood. This TCR was sampled from a man between 70 and 80 years old with active or convalescent COVID-19. CDR3 bases: TGTGCCAGCTCACCATCGACAGGGGACTATGGCTACACCTTC. Its protein product is CASSPSTGDYGYTF.